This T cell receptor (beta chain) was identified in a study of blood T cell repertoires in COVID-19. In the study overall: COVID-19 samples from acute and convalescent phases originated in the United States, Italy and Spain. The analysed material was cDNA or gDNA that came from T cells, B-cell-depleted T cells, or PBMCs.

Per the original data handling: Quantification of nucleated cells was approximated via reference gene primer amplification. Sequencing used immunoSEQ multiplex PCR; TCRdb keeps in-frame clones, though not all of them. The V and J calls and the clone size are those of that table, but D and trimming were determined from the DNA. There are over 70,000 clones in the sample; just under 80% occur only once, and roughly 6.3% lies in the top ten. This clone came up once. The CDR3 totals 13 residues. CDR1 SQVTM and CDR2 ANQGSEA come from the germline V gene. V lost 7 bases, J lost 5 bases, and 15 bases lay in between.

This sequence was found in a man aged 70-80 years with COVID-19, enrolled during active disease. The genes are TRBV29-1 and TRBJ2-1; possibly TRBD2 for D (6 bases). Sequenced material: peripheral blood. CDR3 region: CSAETSFDNEQFF. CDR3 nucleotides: TGCAGCGCTGAGACTAGTTTCGACAATGAGCAGTTCTTC.